This T cell receptor beta chain appears in the sequencing data of a study of CD8 T cells in Susac syndrome. Overall study results and limits: The study conceded that relatively few individuals underwent its TCR sequencing and HLA analysis.

Purification of the CD8+ and CD4+ T cells relied on negative isolation, and TEMRA cells underwent FACS enrichment. About this clonotype itself: Its antigen is currently unknown.

It was with random hexamers that roughly 0.45 to 1 ug RNA was reverse transcribed. With immunoSEQ multiplex PCR, TCR beta CDR3 was amplified across 54 Vbeta and 13 Jbeta. A single record per CDR3 protein comes from TCRdb applying MiXCR to the immunoSEQ multiplex PCR reads. The sample has 130,000 or so distinct CDR3 sequences; around 96% are singletons. The sample consisted of CD4+ T cells from PBMCs. This receptor was obtained from a human donor with multiple sclerosis.

CDR3: CASSEVGTGAQFF. The CDR3 bases are TGTGCCAGCAGTGAAGTGGGGACAGGGGCGCAGTTCTTC. The chain has TRBV2 and TRBJ2-1, with TRBD1 matching 10 bases. This CDR3 comprises 13 residues. The germline CDR1 and CDR2 sequences are SNHLY and FYNNEI. Trimming removed 1 base from V and 12 bases from J; junction bases left unmatched: 3.